One and the same sample provided the 29 T cell receptor beta chains below, sequenced in a study of vaccination and CD4 T cells after COVID-19. The treatment was: roughly 10-day PBMC culture with coronavirus spike peptide pools or control peptides (ViraFEST assay). These TCRs are of unknown antigen specificity. At the Johns Hopkins FTIC core, DNA taken from cultured CD4+ T cells was sequenced by way of the Oncomine TCR Beta short-read assay. One entry per CDR3 protein results from TCRdb running MiXCR on the PCR reads. Seen here are about 17,000 distinct CDR3 sequences, less than 35% observed once, and the top ten hold around a sixth. What was sequenced was cultured CD4+ T cells from blood. The receptors stem from a human donor with COVID-19.

A few counts support this clonotype. This chain uses TRBV11-3 with TRBJ2-5, with D possibly TRBD1 on 6 matching bases. The CDR3 runs 13 residues. Germline CDR1 reads SGHNT; CDR2 reads YENEEA. Trimming took 3 bases from V and 4 from J, leaving 9 bases between them. DNA of the CDR3: TGTGCCAGCAGCTTCGGCAGGGGAGAGACCCAGTACTTC. Its translation is CASSFGRGETQYF.

This clonotype was seen a few times. V and J are TRBV28 and TRBJ1-2, with D maybe TRBD1 (6 bases). V gave up 9 bases and J gave up 2 bases, with 19 bases separating them. CDR3 length: 15 residues. Germline V lookup: CDR1 MDHEN, CDR2 SYDVKM. In nucleotides, the CDR3 is TGTGCCAGTTTAACAGGGCCGGGCGGGAACTATGGCTACACCTTC. It codes for CASLTGPGGNYGYTF.

The chain combines TRBV7-8 with TRBJ2-1; 7 bases map to TRBD1. Germline V CDR1 and CDR2: SGHVS, FQNEAQ. The junction had 9 bases not matched to a gene; V was cut back by 5 bases and J by 8 bases. The length of the CDR3 is 14 residues. The CDR3 nucleotides read TGTGCCAGCAGCCTCGACAGGGTAGACCATGAGCAGTTCTTC. It yields the protein CASSLDRVDHEQFF.

DNA of the CDR3: TGTGCCAGCAGCTCCGAGGGGAGTTTTTTCTGGCCCCAGTACTTC. Protein sequence: CASSSEGSFFWPQYF. The chain links TRBV7-6 to TRBJ2-5; TRBD1 or TRBD2 may be the D gene (5 bases each). This CDR3 region has 15 residues. Trimming stripped 4 bases from V and 9 bases from J, with 21 bases between. Germline-derived CDR1 and CDR2 are SGHVS and FNYEAQ.

The rearrangement uses TRBV28 and TRBJ1-5; D gene uncertain. The CDR3 consists of 16 residues. Trimming left V 4 bases short and J 5 bases short, with 18 bases between. Germline assignment: CDR1 MDHEN and CDR2 SYDVKM. The CDR3 coding sequence is TGTGCCAGCAGTTCCCTCCAAGACGGCTATGATCAGCCCCAGCATTTT. As protein: CASSSLQDGYDQPQHF.

The rearrangement uses TRBV11-3 and TRBJ2-7; TRBD2 matches at 7 bases. Unmatched junction bases numbered 2, after V lost 1 base and J lost 2 bases. The V gene's germline CDR1 is SGHNT and CDR2 YENEEA. The CDR3 runs 14 residues. CDR3 region: CASSLVGGAYEQYF. CDR3 coding DNA: TGTGCCAGCAGCTTAGTTGGGGGGGCCTACGAGCAGTACTTC.

The V and J genes are TRBV7-3 and TRBJ2-5; no clear D gene. Trimming cost V 3 bases and J 5 bases, with 10 bases left between them. Germline V gives CDR1 SGHTA, CDR2 FQGTGA. The CDR3 length is 13 residues. The CDR3 region is CASSFGLGETQYF. The CDR3 DNA reads as TGTGCCAGCAGCTTCGGGTTGGGGGAGACCCAGTACTTC.

V usage is TRBV25-1 and J usage is TRBJ1-5; TRBD1 might be the D (5 bases). V lost 1 base to trimming and J lost 6 bases, with 16 bases between them. This CDR3 region has 16 residues. Germline V lookup: CDR1 MGHDK, CDR2 SYGVNS. CDR3 DNA: TGTGCCAGCAGTGAATCGGACACTGGGCTTGGTCAGCCCCAGCATTTT. This translates into CASSESDTGLGQPQHF. The whole variable domain, remainder taken from reference TRBV25-1 and TRBJ1-5, is EADIYQTPRYLVIGTGKKITLECSQTMGHDKMYWYQQDPGMELHLIHYSYGVNSTEKGDLSSESTVSRIRTEHFPLTLESARPSHTSQYLCASSESDTGLGQPQHFGDGTRLSIL.

This clonotype was detected a few times. This chain connects TRBV20-1 to TRBJ2-5; 7 bases are a match to TRBD2. The CDR3 spans 15 residues. CDR1 DFQATT and CDR2 SNEGSKA come from the germline V gene (reference sequence). Unmatched junction bases numbered 13, after V lost 2 bases and J lost 7 bases. The CDR3 region has the DNA TGCAGTGCTAGACCAGCGGGGCTTCGAGGGTCGACCCAGTACTTC. It translates to CSARPAGLRGSTQYF.

This clonotype appeared a few times. The V call is TRBV19, the J call TRBJ1-5, with D tentatively TRBD1 (5 bases). This CDR3 region has 13 residues. Germline V CDR1 and CDR2: LNHDA, SQIVND (reference sequence). Trimming shortened V by 5 bases and J by 5 bases, and 10 bases separated the two germline ends. CDR3 residues: CASSWQGDQPQHF. The CDR3 nucleotides are TGTGCCAGTAGTTGGCAGGGTGATCAGCCCCAGCATTTT.

V and J are TRBV24-1 and TRBJ1-5, with 10 bases lining up with TRBD1. V lost 6 bases and J lost 3; bases outside the gene matches: 4. The CDR3 is 15 amino acids. Germline V gene sequence: CDR1 KGHDR, CDR2 SFDVKD. The CDR3 DNA reads as TGTGCCACCAGTCCGGGACAGGGGAACAATCAGCCCCAGCATTTT. It translates to CATSPGQGNNQPQHF.

This clonotype was observed once. The J gene is TRBJ2-3, the V gene TRBV2, with 9 bases matching TRBD2. This CDR3 contains 16 residues. V lost 5 bases to trimming and J lost 3 bases; unmatched junction nucleotides: 9. The germline V gene encodes CDR1 SNHLY and CDR2 FYNNEI. CDR3 loop: CASSSAGGRFTDTQYF. The CDR3 DNA is TGTGCCAGCAGTTCGGCGGGGGGGCGTTTTACAGATACGCAGTATTTT.

The J gene is TRBJ1-2, the V gene TRBV7-9, with 7 bases identical to TRBD1. Trimming removed 5 bases from V and 8 bases from J; junction bases left unmatched: 8. CDR3 size: 13 residues. In germline, CDR1 is SEHNR, CDR2 FQNEAQ (reference sequence). The CDR3 DNA is TGTGCCAGCAGCCTCTCTAGACAGGGAGGCTACACCTTC. Amino acids: CASSLSRQGGYTF.

This clonotype turned up a few times. The CDR3 is CSARGGTGKSGYTF. CDR3 nucleotides: TGCAGTGCTAGAGGGGGGACAGGGAAGTCGGGCTACACCTTC. The chain recombines TRBV20-1 with TRBJ1-2; 9 nucleotides line up with TRBD1. Per germline, CDR1 DFQATT and CDR2 SNEGSKA (reference sequence). Trimming removed 1 base from V and 8 bases from J; junction bases left unmatched: 8. CDR3 length: 14 amino acids.

This chain uses TRBV29-1 with TRBJ1-2; no firm D call. The V end was cut by 6 bases, the J end by 14 bases, with 13 bases between. This CDR3 has 9 residues. In germline, CDR1 is SQVTM, CDR2 ANQGSEA. For the CDR3, the DNA is TGCAGCGTCCCTCTCCTTAGGACCTTC. It translates to CSVPLLRTF.

The chain links TRBV10-1 to TRBJ1-2, with a possible D match to TRBD1 (6 bases). There are 15 residues in the CDR3. The V gene lost 6 bases and the J gene lost 1 base, with 15 bases spanning the gap. CDR1 and CDR2 from the germline V gene are WNHNN and SYGVQD (reference sequence). The CDR3 reads CASRRGGRGNYGYTF. CDR3 nucleotides: TGCGCCAGCAGAAGGGGGGGGAGGGGTAACTATGGCTACACCTTC.

The genes are TRBV19 and TRBJ2-3, with D perhaps matching TRBD1 (5 bases). CDR3 length equals 17 residues. Germline V gene lookup returns CDR1 LNHDA and CDR2 SQIVND (reference sequence). Trimming took off 3 bases at V and 1 base at J, with 17 bases between the two ends. This chain's CDR3 is CASSIKIPGIGTDTQYF. The CDR3 nucleotides read TGTGCCAGTAGTATCAAAATCCCAGGGATCGGCACAGATACGCAGTATTTT.

V and J are TRBV2 and TRBJ2-7; D is unresolved. From germline, CDR1 is SNHLY and CDR2 FYNNEI. With 1 base removed from V and 2 bases from J, the gap between germline ends came to 9 bases. This CDR3 is built from 14 residues. CDR3: CASSEVGFTYEQYF. The CDR3, as DNA: TGTGCCAGCAGTGAAGTCGGGTTTACCTACGAGCAGTACTTC.

This clonotype was detected a few times. The V and J genes are TRBV6-5 and TRBJ1-6; possibly TRBD1 for D (5 bases). V lost 2 bases to trimming and J lost 5 bases, with 13 bases between them. The germline V gene encodes CDR1 MNHEY and CDR2 SVGAGI. This CDR3 has 16 amino acids. The CDR3, as DNA: TGTGCCAGCAGTTACGGTGGGGCTGGGAATAATTCACCCCTCCACTTT. Translating it yields CASSYGGAGNNSPLHF.

There are a few counts of this clonotype. The genes are TRBV15 and TRBJ1-3; 7 bases agree with TRBD1. CDR3 length equals 19 residues. The J segment lost 0 bases and the V segment lost 1 base, leaving 12 bases of the junction unmatched. CDR1 LNHNV and CDR2 YYDKDF come from the germline V gene (reference sequence). CDR3 region: CATSRVRRQGGLSGNTIYF. The CDR3 bases are TGTGCCACCAGCAGAGTACGGAGACAGGGAGGGCTCTCTGGAAACACCATATATTTT.

This chain joins TRBV7-2 and TRBJ2-1, with 9 bases that match TRBD2. Germline CDR1 SGHTA, CDR2 FQGNSA. The CDR3 covers 15 residues. The V and J ends lost 4 bases and 7 bases, in that order; junction bases with no gene match: 8. Here the CDR3 DNA reads TGTGCCAGCAGCTCTAGCGGGGAGGGGGGGAATGAGCAGTTCTTC. It translates to CASSSSGEGGNEQFF.

In its sample, this clonotype was seen a few times. The chain recombines TRBV10-3 with TRBJ2-7; 9 bases map to TRBD2. The CDR3 spans 17 residues. Germline V gene data show CDR1 as ENHRY and CDR2 as SYGVKD. V lost 0 bases, J lost 1 base, and 7 bases stayed unmatched. CDR3 in amino acids: CAISESLAGDKSYEQYF. The CDR3 nucleotides read TGTGCCATCAGTGAGTCGTTAGCGGGGGATAAATCCTACGAGCAGTACTTC.

The chain couples TRBV11-1 to TRBJ2-1, with 11 bases aligning to TRBD2. Trimming took 5 bases from V and 0 from J; bases not matched to a gene: 3. The CDR3 loop spans 16 amino acids. Germline V CDR1 and CDR2: SGHAT, FQDESV (reference sequence). For the CDR3, the DNA is TGTGCCAGCAGCCCTAGCGGGGGGAGCTCCTACAATGAGCAGTTCTTC. This gives the protein CASSPSGGSSYNEQFF.

The rearrangement uses TRBV20-1 and TRBJ2-2, with TRBD1 identical over 7 bases. The V gene end was trimmed by 5 bases and the J gene end by 3 bases; junction bases not matched to a gene: 6. CDR1 and CDR2 from the germline V gene are DFQATT and SNEGSKA (reference sequence). The CDR3 covers 14 residues. The CDR3 DNA reads TGCAGTGCTCCTTCGACAGGGTACACCGGGGAGCTGTTTTTT. Protein product: CSAPSTGYTGELFF.

The genes are TRBV6-1 and TRBJ2-7; D is perhaps TRBD1 (5 bases). With 8 bases removed from V and 5 bases from J, the gap between germline ends came to 13 bases. Germline CDR1 is MNHNS and CDR2 is SASEGT. The CDR3 totals 12 residues. CDR3 in amino acids: CASGTDRDEQYF. CDR3 nucleotides: TGTGCCAGCGGTACCGACAGAGACGAGCAGTACTTC.

The genes are TRBV2 and TRBJ2-1, with D perhaps being TRBD1 or TRBD2 (5 bases each). The CDR3 contains 16 residues. Germline V gene lookup returns CDR1 SNHLY and CDR2 FYNNEI. Trimming removed 3 bases from V and 0 bases from J, with 12 bases in between. The CDR3 DNA sequence: TGTGCCAGCAGTGATCAGGGAGCTAGCTCCTACAATGAGCAGTTCTTC. Encoded protein: CASSDQGASSYNEQFF.

This clonotype was observed a few times. The rearrangement joins TRBV11-3 to TRBJ1-6, with TRBD1 matching over 10 bases. V dropped 7 bases and J dropped 6; count of bases not matched to a gene: 6. The CDR3 spans 15 residues. From germline, CDR1 is SGHNT and CDR2 YENEEA. The CDR3 protein is CASKDRGQGNSPLHF. The CDR3 DNA is TGTGCCAGCAAAGACAGGGGGCAAGGTAATTCACCCCTCCACTTT.

The genes are TRBV5-1 and TRBJ1-2; tentative D call: TRBD1 (5 bases). The V gene lost 4 bases and the J gene lost 4 bases, with 11 bases spanning the gap. Germline V gene sequence: CDR1 SGHRS, CDR2 YFSETQ. This CDR3 comprises 13 residues. The CDR3 loop is CASSGGTGYGYTF. The CDR3 DNA sequence: TGCGCCAGCAGCGGAGGGACGGGCTATGGCTACACCTTC.

CDR3 protein: CASSYQDSPSGVEQYF. In DNA form, the CDR3 reads TGTGCCAGCAGTTACCAGGACTCTCCTTCGGGGGTCGAGCAGTACTTC. V and J are TRBV6-5 and TRBJ2-7; D possibly corresponds to TRBD2 (6 bases). The CDR3 length is 16 residues. Trimming removed 2 bases at V and 6 bases at J, with 20 bases between. CDR1 and CDR2 from the germline V gene are MNHEY and SVGAGI.